This T cell receptor beta chain was identified in a study of long-term antiretroviral therapy in people with HIV. Germline loops: CDR1 KGHSH, CDR2 LQKENI. V was clipped by 3 bases and J by 1 base, with 15 bases between them. The CDR3 length is 16 residues. The libraries were made with immunoSEQ v3.0 at survey level. Method: immunoSEQ multiplex PCR; TCRdb's copy keeps in-frame clones and lacks some. The table lists roughly 25,000 clones, under 85% of them singletons. The TCR comes from a man aged 50 to 60 with HIV. The sample was unsorted PBMCs, taken 0.4 years after starting antiretroviral therapy. The chain combines TRBV18 with TRBJ1-1, with D maybe TRBD1 (6 bases). The CDR3 region is CASSPSGGLGNTEAFF. The CDR3, as DNA: TGTGCCAGCTCACCTTCCGGGGGGCTCGGGAACACTGAAGCTTTCTTT.